This TCR beta chain comes out of a study of identical twins. The germline CDR1 and CDR2 sequences are MDHEN and SYDVKM. The CDR3 spans 12 residues. Trimming cost V 6 bases and J 5 bases, with 11 bases left between them. A universal primer site was created by template switching, with the cDNA bearing unique molecular identifiers. From the 5' RACE reads, TCRdb called clonotypes with MiXCR, one entry per CDR3 protein. This sample has hundreds of thousands of distinct CDR3 sequences, with 18% found just once. This clonotype was seen a few times. This same sample was also taken into another study, of T cells expressing NK-cell markers. That source adds: Among eight sequenced donors, seven carried HCMV seropositivity while one was seronegative.

This chain links TRBV28 with TRBJ2-7, with a tentative D call TRBD1 (5 bases). Sequenced sample: PBMCs. The TCR originated in a woman under 30 in good health. CDR3 nucleotide sequence: TGTGCCAGCAGGCAAGGGGAACACGAGCAGTACTTC. It encodes CASRQGEHEQYF.